The rows below give T cell receptor beta chains drawn from one sample of a study of blood T cell repertoires in COVID-19. Some clones are missing from TCRdb's copy, which holds only in-frame ones; the method was immunoSEQ multiplex PCR. This table holds about 150,000 clones, 86% found once. Material: peripheral blood. The receptors derive from a woman aged 65 to 85 with acute or convalescent COVID-19. The CDR3 runs from the conserved cysteine through the conserved F or W. Fields, in order: CDR3 length, V gene, CDR3 protein.

cdr3_length: 12; v_call: TRBV28; cdr3_aa: CASRNNANEQFF
cdr3_length: 13; v_call: TRBV6-5; cdr3_aa: CASSWTGNLGYTF
cdr3_length: 18; v_call: TRBV7-3; cdr3_aa: CASSLFRVASGRRDEQFF
cdr3_length: 14; v_call: TRBV4-2; cdr3_aa: CASSQDRNTGELFF
cdr3_length: 13; v_call: TRBV12-3/TRBV12-4; cdr3_aa: CASSFTGNQPQHF
cdr3_length: 18; v_call: TRBV5-8; cdr3_aa: CASSLVLAGGPAEETQYF
cdr3_length: 16; v_call: TRBV5-6; cdr3_aa: CASSSINRRENTEAFF
cdr3_length: 13; v_call: TRBV6-2/TRBV6-3; cdr3_aa: CASSYAGTDPQHF
cdr3_length: 13; v_call: TRBV9; cdr3_aa: CASSVAGRTEAFF
cdr3_length: 14; v_call: TRBV24-1; cdr3_aa: CATSDPGQNYEQYF
cdr3_length: 16; v_call: TRBV6-6; cdr3_aa: CASSYAAGGAEDGYTF
cdr3_length: 15; v_call: TRBV6-2/TRBV6-3; cdr3_aa: CASSYVTRGNSPLHF
cdr3_length: 14; v_call: TRBV30; cdr3_aa: CAWSTDTGSHGYTF
cdr3_length: 17; v_call: TRBV7-7; cdr3_aa: CASSAQPSAVSYNEQFF
cdr3_length: 14; v_call: TRBV7-2; cdr3_aa: CASSLRQVNTEAFF
cdr3_length: 14; v_call: TRBV5-5; cdr3_aa: CASSPRQGNQPQHF
cdr3_length: 15; v_call: TRBV6-5; cdr3_aa: CASRKDRASNQPQHF
cdr3_length: 14; v_call: TRBV28; cdr3_aa: CASSSTVSNTEAFF
cdr3_length: 14; v_call: TRBV19; cdr3_aa: CASSINRGGYEQYF
cdr3_length: 13; v_call: TRBV6-5; cdr3_aa: CASTGGANSPLHF
cdr3_length: 16; v_call: TRBV4-1; cdr3_aa: CASSQGGGGGLETQYF
cdr3_length: 16; v_call: TRBV10-3; cdr3_aa: CATWDTVSSGANVLTF
cdr3_length: 14; v_call: TRBV6-6; cdr3_aa: CASSVVALVGGYTF
cdr3_length: 15; v_call: TRBV28; cdr3_aa: CASNRGTGHYNEQFF
cdr3_length: 11; v_call: TRBV6-5; cdr3_aa: CASQTGIEAFF
cdr3_length: 14; v_call: TRBV24-1; cdr3_aa: CATSSPGTNQPQHF
cdr3_length: 15; v_call: TRBV6-6; cdr3_aa: CASSYLAGSNNEQFF
cdr3_length: 19; v_call: TRBV4-3; cdr3_aa: CASSQVPHARGWDNSPLHF
cdr3_length: 13; v_call: TRBV30; cdr3_aa: CAWSGQGVGGYTF
cdr3_length: 15; v_call: TRBV5-1; cdr3_aa: CASSPGSKANEKLFF
cdr3_length: 17; v_call: TRBV6-1; cdr3_aa: CASSEVVAGGPSDTQYF
cdr3_length: 14; v_call: TRBV24-1; cdr3_aa: CATSDLGSEETQYF
cdr3_length: 13; v_call: TRBV5-8; cdr3_aa: CASNAGDTGELFF
cdr3_length: 13; v_call: TRBV19; cdr3_aa: CASRRDKLWPQHF
cdr3_length: 13; v_call: TRBV6-5; cdr3_aa: CASRPGVNSPLHF
cdr3_length: 14; v_call: TRBV7-9; cdr3_aa: CASSHGGSNQPQHF
cdr3_length: 15; v_call: TRBV19; cdr3_aa: CASSMAGGNNQPQHF
cdr3_length: 15; v_call: TRBV19; cdr3_aa: CASSASGDPSYEQYF
cdr3_length: 16; v_call: TRBV6-1; cdr3_aa: CASSEMATLAKNIQYF
cdr3_length: 13; v_call: TRBV5-6; cdr3_aa: CASSYSQNTEAFF
cdr3_length: 14; v_call: TRBV2; cdr3_aa: CASRQGGLTDTQYF
cdr3_length: 15; v_call: TRBV28; cdr3_aa: CASKGGTGMNSPLHF
cdr3_length: 12; v_call: TRBV10-3; cdr3_aa: CAISEDRWEQYF
cdr3_length: 17; v_call: TRBV29-1; cdr3_aa: CSVVGGGGTGVSYEQYF
cdr3_length: 16; v_call: TRBV7-9; cdr3_aa: CASSRMTGGAVYGYTF
cdr3_length: 15; v_call: TRBV21-1; cdr3_aa: CASSKGGRPCTEAFF
cdr3_length: 15; v_call: TRBV2; cdr3_aa: CASSDPAGGNYEQYF